Here is one T cell receptor beta chain with its context. Antigen: not known. One end of the junction varies from germline; a read error may be responsible. Germline V gene lookup returns CDR1 SSHAT and CDR2 FNYEAQ (reference sequence). The CDR3 runs to 16 residues. Relying on iRepertoire HTBI primers and Arm-PCR of CDR3 regions, the team built TCR beta libraries. TCRdb redid the calling of the multiplex PCR reads with MiXCR, one entry per CDR3 protein. This sample has fewer than 650,000 distinct CDR3 sequences, with approximately 15% found just once. Indicated time point: newly diagnosed GD, antithyroid drugs for less than 3 months. The TCR library was made from RNA that had been extracted from PBMCs in TRIzol. These data originate in a study of regulatory T cells in long-lasting Graves disease. Study-level results: Accuracy might have suffered from few samples.

These same data were also listed under a study on T cells in Graves' hyperthyroidism and ophthalmopathy. This second study says: Peripheral blood also featured most of the thyroid clonotypes expanded above 0.001. Ophthalmopathy onset followed model prediction by a median around 6.6 months.

This sequence was found in a woman under 40 with Graves disease. Source: peripheral blood mononuclear cells (PBMCs), taken at new diagnosis, from a patient treated with antithyroid drugs. The chain links TRBV7-7 to TRBJ2-7; D is perhaps TRBD1 (6 bases). Here the CDR3 reads CASSLGTGTSDYEQYF. DNA for the CDR3: TGTGCTAGCAGCTTAGGTACCGGGACATCCGATTACGAGCAGTACTTC.